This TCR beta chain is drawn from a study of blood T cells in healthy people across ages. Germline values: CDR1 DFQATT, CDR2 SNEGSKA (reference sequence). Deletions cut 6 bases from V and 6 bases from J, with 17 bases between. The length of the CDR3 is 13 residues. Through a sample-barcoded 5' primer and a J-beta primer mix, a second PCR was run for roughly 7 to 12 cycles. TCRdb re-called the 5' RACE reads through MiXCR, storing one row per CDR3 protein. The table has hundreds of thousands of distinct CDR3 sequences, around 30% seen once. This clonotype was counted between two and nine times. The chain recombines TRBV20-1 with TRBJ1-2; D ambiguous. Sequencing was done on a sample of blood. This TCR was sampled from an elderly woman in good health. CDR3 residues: CSARMERCNGYTF. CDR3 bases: TGCAGTGCCCGAATGGAGCGTTGCAATGGCTACACCTTC.